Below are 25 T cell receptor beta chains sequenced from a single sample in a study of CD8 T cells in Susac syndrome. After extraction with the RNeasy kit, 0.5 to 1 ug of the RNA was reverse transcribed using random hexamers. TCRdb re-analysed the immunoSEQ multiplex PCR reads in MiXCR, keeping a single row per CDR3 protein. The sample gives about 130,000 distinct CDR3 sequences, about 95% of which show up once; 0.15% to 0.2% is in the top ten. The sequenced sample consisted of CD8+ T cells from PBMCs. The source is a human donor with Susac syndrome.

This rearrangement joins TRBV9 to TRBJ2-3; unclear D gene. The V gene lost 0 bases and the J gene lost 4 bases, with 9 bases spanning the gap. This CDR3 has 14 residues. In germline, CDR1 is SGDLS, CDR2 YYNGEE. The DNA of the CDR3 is TGTGCCAGCAGCGTAGTTGAATCAGCAGATACGCAGTATTTT. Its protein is CASSVVESADTQYF.

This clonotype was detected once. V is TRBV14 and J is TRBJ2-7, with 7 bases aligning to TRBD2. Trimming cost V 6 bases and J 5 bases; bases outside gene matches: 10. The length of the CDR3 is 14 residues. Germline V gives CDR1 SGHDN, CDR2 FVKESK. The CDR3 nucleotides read TGTGCCAGCAGTGGTCAGGCGGGAGTCGACGAGCAGTACTTC. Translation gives CASSGQAGVDEQYF. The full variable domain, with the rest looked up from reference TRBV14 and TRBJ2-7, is EAGVTQFPSHSVIEKGQTVTLRCDPISGHDNLYWYRRVMGKEIKFLLHFVKESKQDESGMPNNRFLAERTGGTYSTLKVQPAELEDSGVYFCASSGQAGVDEQYFGPGTRLTVT.

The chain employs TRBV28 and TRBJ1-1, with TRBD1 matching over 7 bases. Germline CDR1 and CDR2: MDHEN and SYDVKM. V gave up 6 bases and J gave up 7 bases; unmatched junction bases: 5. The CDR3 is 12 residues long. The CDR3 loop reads CASRVGQLEAFF. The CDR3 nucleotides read TGTGCCAGCAGGGTGGGACAGCTTGAAGCTTTCTTT.

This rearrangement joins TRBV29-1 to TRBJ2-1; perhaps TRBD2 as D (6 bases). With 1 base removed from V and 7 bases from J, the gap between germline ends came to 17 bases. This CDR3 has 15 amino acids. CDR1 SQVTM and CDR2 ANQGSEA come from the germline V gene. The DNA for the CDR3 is TGCAGCGTTGAAGTGGGGGTAGCGGCTGGGAATGAGCAGTTCTTC. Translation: CSVEVGVAAGNEQFF.

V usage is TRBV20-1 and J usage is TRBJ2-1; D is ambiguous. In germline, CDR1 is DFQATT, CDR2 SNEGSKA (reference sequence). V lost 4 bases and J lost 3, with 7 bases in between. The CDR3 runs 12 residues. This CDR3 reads CSAIYSYNEQFF. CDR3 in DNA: TGCAGTGCTATCTACAGCTACAATGAGCAGTTCTTC.

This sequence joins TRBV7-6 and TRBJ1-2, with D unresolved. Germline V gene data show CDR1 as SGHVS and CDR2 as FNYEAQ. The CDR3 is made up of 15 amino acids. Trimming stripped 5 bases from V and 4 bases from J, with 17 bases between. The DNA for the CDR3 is TGTGCCAGCAGCCCCCCCGAGGGTTGGGCCTATGGCTACACCTTC. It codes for CASSPPEGWAYGYTF.

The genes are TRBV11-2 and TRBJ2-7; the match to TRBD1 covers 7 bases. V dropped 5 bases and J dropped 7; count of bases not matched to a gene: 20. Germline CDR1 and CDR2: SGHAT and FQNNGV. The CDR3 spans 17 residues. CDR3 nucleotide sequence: TGTGCCAGCAGCCCTACTACAGGAAGTAGGGGGCTGTGGGAGCAGTACTTC. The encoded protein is CASSPTTGSRGLWEQYF.

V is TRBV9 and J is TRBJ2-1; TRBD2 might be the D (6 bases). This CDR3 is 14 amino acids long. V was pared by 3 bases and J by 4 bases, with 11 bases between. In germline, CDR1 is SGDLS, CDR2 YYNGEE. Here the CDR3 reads CASSGVGLYNEQFF. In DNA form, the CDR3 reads TGTGCCAGCAGCGGAGTGGGACTTTACAATGAGCAGTTCTTC.

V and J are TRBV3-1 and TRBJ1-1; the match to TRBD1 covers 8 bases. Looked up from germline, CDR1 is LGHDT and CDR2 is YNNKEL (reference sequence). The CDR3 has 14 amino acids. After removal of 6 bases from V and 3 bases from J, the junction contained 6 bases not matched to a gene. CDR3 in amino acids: CASRTDREDTEAFF. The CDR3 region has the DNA TGTGCCAGCAGGACGGACAGGGAGGACACTGAAGCTTTCTTT.

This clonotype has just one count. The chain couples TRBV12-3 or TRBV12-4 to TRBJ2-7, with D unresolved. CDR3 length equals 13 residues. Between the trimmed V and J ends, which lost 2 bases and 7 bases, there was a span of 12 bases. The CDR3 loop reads CASSLSQTGEQYF. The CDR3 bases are TGTGCCAGCAGTTTATCCCAGACTGGGGAGCAGTACTTC.

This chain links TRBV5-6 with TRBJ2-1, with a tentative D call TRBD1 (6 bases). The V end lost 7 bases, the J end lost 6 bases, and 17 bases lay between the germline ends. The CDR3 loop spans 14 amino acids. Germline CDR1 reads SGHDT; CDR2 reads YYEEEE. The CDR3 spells CASASGARINEQFF. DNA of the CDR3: TGTGCCAGCGCCTCAGGGGCTAGGATCAATGAGCAGTTCTTC.

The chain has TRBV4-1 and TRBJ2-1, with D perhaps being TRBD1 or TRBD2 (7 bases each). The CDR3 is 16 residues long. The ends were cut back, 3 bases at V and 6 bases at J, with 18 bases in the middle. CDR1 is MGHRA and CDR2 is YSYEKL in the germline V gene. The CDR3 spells CASSQAGLPGGNEQFF. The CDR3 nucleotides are TGCGCCAGCAGCCAGGCGGGACTACCAGGGGGCAATGAGCAGTTCTTC.

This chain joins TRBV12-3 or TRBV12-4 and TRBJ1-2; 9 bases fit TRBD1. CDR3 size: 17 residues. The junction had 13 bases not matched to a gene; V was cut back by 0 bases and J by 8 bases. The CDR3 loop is CASSLALGTGTFHGYTF. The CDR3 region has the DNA TGTGCCAGCAGTTTAGCTCTCGGGACAGGGACATTTCACGGCTACACCTTC.

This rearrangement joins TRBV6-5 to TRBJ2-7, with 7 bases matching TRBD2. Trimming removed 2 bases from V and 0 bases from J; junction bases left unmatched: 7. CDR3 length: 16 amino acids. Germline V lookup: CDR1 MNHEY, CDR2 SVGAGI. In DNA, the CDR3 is TGTGCCAGCAGTTACGCCGGGACTACAAGCTCCTACGAGCAGTACTTC. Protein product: CASSYAGTTSSYEQYF.

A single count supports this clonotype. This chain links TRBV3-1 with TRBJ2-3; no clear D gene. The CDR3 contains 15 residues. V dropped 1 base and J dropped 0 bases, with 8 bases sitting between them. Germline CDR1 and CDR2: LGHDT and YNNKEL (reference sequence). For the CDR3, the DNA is TGTGCCAGCAGCCAAGGAGTAGTGAGCACAGATACGCAGTATTTT. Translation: CASSQGVVSTDTQYF.

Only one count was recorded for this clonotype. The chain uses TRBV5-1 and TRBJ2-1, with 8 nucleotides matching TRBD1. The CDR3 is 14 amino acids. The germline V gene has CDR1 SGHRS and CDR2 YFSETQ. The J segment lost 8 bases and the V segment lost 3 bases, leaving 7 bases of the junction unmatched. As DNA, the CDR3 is TGCGCCAGCAGCTCCCTGACAGGGGAGGATGAGCAGTTCTTC. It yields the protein CASSSLTGEDEQFF.

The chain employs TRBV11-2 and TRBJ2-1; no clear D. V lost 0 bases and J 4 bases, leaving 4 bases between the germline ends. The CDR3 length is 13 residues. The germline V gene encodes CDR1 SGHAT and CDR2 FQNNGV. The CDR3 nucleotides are TGTGCCAGCAGCTTAGAACAGTACAATGAGCAGTTCTTC. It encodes CASSLEQYNEQFF.

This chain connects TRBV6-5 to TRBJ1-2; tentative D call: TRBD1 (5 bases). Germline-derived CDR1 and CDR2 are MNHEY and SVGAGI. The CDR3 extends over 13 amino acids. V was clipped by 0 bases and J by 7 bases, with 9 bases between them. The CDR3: CASSYSTGAGYTF. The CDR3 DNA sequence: TGTGCCAGCAGTTACTCGACTGGGGCTGGCTACACCTTC.

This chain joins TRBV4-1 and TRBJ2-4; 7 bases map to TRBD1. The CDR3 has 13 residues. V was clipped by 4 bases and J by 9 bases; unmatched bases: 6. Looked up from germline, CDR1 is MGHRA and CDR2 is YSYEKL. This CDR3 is CASSLWDSTIQYF. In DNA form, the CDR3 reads TGCGCCAGCAGCCTCTGGGACAGTACCATTCAGTACTTC.

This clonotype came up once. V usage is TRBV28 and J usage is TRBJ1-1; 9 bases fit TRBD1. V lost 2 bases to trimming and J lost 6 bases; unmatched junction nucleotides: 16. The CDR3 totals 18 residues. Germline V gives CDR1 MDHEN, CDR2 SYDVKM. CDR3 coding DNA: TGTGCCAGCAGTTTAGCCCCGTTTTACAGGGGGCGCCGGCCTGAAGCTTTCTTT. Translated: CASSLAPFYRGRRPEAFF. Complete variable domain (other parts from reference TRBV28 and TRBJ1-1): DVKVTQSSRYLVKRTGEKVFLECVQDMDHENMFWYRQDPGLGLRLIYFSYDVKMKEKGDIPEGYSVSREKKERFSLILESASTNQTSMYLCASSLAPFYRGRRPEAFFGQGTRLTVV.

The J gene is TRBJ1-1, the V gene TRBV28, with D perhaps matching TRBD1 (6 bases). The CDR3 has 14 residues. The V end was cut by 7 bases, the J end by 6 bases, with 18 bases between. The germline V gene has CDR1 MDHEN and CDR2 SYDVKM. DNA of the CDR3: TGTGCCAGCATAAACAGGGAGTCGCGCGCTGAAGCTTTCTTT. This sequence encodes CASINRESRAEAFF.

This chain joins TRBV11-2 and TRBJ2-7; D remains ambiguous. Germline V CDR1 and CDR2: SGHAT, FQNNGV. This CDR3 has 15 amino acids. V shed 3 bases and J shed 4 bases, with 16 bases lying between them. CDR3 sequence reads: CASSLSPDMSYEQYF. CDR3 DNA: TGTGCCAGCAGCTTGTCCCCAGACATGAGTTACGAGCAGTACTTC.

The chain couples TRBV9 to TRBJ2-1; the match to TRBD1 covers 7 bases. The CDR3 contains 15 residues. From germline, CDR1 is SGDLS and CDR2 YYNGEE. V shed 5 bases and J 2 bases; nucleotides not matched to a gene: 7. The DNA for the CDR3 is TGTGCCAGCAGTCAGGGGGAACTAACCTACAATGAGCAGTTCTTC. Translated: CASSQGELTYNEQFF.

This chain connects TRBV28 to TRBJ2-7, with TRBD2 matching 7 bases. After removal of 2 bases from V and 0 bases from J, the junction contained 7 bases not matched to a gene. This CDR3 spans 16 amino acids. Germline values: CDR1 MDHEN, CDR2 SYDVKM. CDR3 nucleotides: TGTGCCAGCAGTTTAATACTAGCGCCCAGCTCCTACGAGCAGTACTTC. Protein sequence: CASSLILAPSSYEQYF.

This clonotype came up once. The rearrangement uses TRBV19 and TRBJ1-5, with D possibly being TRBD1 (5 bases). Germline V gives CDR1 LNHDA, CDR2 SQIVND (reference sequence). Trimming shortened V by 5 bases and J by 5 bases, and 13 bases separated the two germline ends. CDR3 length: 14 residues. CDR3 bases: TGTGCCAGTAGTCCCCAGGGTGGCCATCAGCCCCAGCATTTT. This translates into CASSPQGGHQPQHF.